These 20 T cell receptor beta chains were all obtained from the same sample, sequenced in a study of T cell repertoires in cytomegalovirus infection. TCRdb re-derived calls from the reads in MiXCR, one entry per CDR3 protein. The sample includes about 770,000 distinct CDR3 sequences, about 28% of them seen just once. No antigen is known for these receptors. The material was cultured CD8+ T cells from PBMCs, obtained from culture after CMV antigen stimulation. These receptors originate from a human donor in good health (CMV status not recorded). Some clones in this sample may be carry-over from other donors' samples.

Ten or more counts support this clonotype. CDR3 DNA: TGTGCCAGCAGCCCTACGGGGCCGGACTACAATGAGCAGTTCTTC. The encoded protein is CASSPTGPDYNEQFF. The V gene is TRBV11-1, the J gene TRBJ2-1; TRBD1 or TRBD2 may be the D gene (5 bases each). This CDR3 comprises 15 residues. Per the germline V gene, CDR1 is SGHAT and CDR2 is FQDESV (reference sequence). The V gene lost 5 bases and the J gene lost 3 bases, with 14 bases spanning the gap.

This chain joins TRBV19 and TRBJ1-2; the D gene is possibly TRBD1 (5 bases). The length of the CDR3 is 13 residues. V lost 10 bases and J 3 bases, leaving 15 bases between the germline ends. Germline CDR1 and CDR2: LNHDA and SQIVND (reference sequence). The CDR3 DNA sequence: TGTGCCACCCAGTCAGGGACTGACTATGGCTACACCTTC. Encoded protein: CATQSGTDYGYTF.

This clonotype was counted many times. The chain couples TRBV7-6 to TRBJ2-3; D gene unclear. V dropped 4 bases and J dropped 5 bases, with 4 bases sitting between them. The CDR3 covers 11 residues. Germline CDR1 SGHVS, CDR2 FNYEAQ. CDR3 in DNA: TGTGCCAGCAGCTCACTAGATACGCAGTATTTT. This codes for CASSSLDTQYF.

The rearrangement uses TRBV20-1 and TRBJ2-2, with 10 bases lining up with TRBD2. The CDR3 is 16 residues long. Per germline, CDR1 DFQATT and CDR2 SNEGSKA (reference sequence). V dropped 0 bases and J dropped 6; count of bases not matched to a gene: 7. CDR3 amino acids: CSARDPSGGAAGELFF. The CDR3 bases are TGCAGTGCTAGAGATCCCAGCGGGGGGGCCGCCGGGGAGCTGTTTTTT.

CDR3 sequence: CASSFQGYEQYV. CDR3 nucleotides: TGTGCCAGCAGTTTCCAGGGGTACGAGCAGTACGTC. J is TRBJ2-7 and V is TRBV28; TRBD1 might be the D (6 bases). CDR1 is MDHEN and CDR2 is SYDVKM in the germline V gene. The CDR3 is 12 amino acids. Trimming cost V 3 bases and J 4 bases, with 7 bases left between them.

This clonotype appeared many times. The chain recombines TRBV7-6 with TRBJ2-6; D could derive from TRBD1 or TRBD2 (5 bases each). V lost 1 base to trimming and J lost 0 bases, with 13 bases between them. This CDR3 region has 18 residues. Looked up from germline, CDR1 is SGHVS and CDR2 is FNYEAQ. CDR3 residues: CASSLDRGPFSGANVLTF. In nucleotides, the CDR3 is TGTGCCAGCAGCTTAGATCGGGGACCTTTCTCTGGGGCCAACGTCCTGACTTTC.

V and J are TRBV7-9 and TRBJ1-6, with a possible D match to TRBD1 (5 bases). Germline V CDR1 and CDR2: SEHNR, FQNEAQ (reference sequence). The CDR3 totals 15 residues. Trimming left V 5 bases short and J 9 bases short, with 17 bases between. CDR3 bases: TGTGCCAGCAGCCCCCTTGAGGGGTATGCTTCACCCCTCCACTTT. This translates into CASSPLEGYASPLHF.

CDR3 amino acids: CASSYGIVYEQYV. CDR3 DNA sequence: TGTGCCAGCAGTTACGGGATAGTCTACGAGCAGTACGTC. This chain connects TRBV6-2 or TRBV6-3 to TRBJ2-7; no clear D gene. The germline V gene encodes CDR1 MNHEY and CDR2 SVGEGT. The V end was cut by 2 bases, the J end by 3 bases, with 8 bases between. The CDR3 is 13 amino acids.

This clonotype was recorded many times. The chain is built from TRBV6-5 and TRBJ1-2; no clear D. V dropped 2 bases and J dropped 4 bases, with 11 bases sitting between them. Germline lookup yields CDR1 MNHEY and CDR2 SVGAGI. The CDR3 is 14 residues long. Here the CDR3 DNA reads TGTGCCAGCAGTTACCGGACGGAGAGCTATGGCTACACCTTC. Translated, it gives CASSYRTESYGYTF.

The V call is TRBV16, the J call TRBJ1-1, with TRBD1 as a possible D gene (5 bases). This CDR3 comprises 14 residues. In germline, CDR1 is KGHSY, CDR2 FQNENV. Trimming took off 0 bases at V and 3 bases at J, with 8 bases between the two ends. CDR3 loop: CASSQSEGYTEAFF. CDR3 sequence (DNA): TGTGCCAGCAGCCAATCCGAGGGGTACACTGAAGCTTTCTTT. The full variable domain, in which reference TRBV16 and TRBJ1-1 provide the parts outside the CDR3, is GEEVAQTPKHLVRGEGQKAKLYCAPIKGHSYVFWYQQVLKNEFKFLISFQNENVFDETGMPKERFSAKCLPNSPCSLEIQATKLEDSAVYFCASSQSEGYTEAFFGQGTRLTVV.

The rearrangement uses TRBV7-6 and TRBJ1-1, with D tentatively TRBD1 (5 bases). The V and J ends lost 3 bases and 8 bases respectively, with 19 bases between them. Per germline, CDR1 SGHVS and CDR2 FNYEAQ. CDR3 length: 15 amino acids. In DNA form, the CDR3 reads TGTGCCAGCAGCTTCAGCGGGACGGCAAGTGGGGAAGCTTTCTTT. Its protein is CASSFSGTASGEAFF.

This sequence joins TRBV19 and TRBJ1-1; tentative D call: TRBD1 (5 bases). This CDR3 has 13 amino acids. V lost 3 bases and J lost 4, with 9 bases in between. Germline V lookup: CDR1 LNHDA, CDR2 SQIVND (reference sequence). The DNA of the CDR3 is TGTGCCAGTAGTATTTGGGGGGGCACTGAAGCTTTCTTT. Translated, it gives CASSIWGGTEAFF.

The chain carries TRBV10-3 and TRBJ2-3, with D possibly being TRBD2 (5 bases). The V gene's germline CDR1 is ENHRY and CDR2 SYGVKD. The germline V and J ends were trimmed by 5 bases and 2 bases, with 17 bases remaining between them. The CDR3 sequence is 16 residues long. In DNA form, the CDR3 reads TGTGCCATCAGTTCCGAGGGAGCTGCATCCACAGATACGCAGTATTTT. Translated, it gives CAISSEGAASTDTQYF.

This clonotype was recorded at least ten times. The chain is built from TRBV6-1 and TRBJ1-2, with 9 bases lining up with TRBD1. Germline CDR1 is MNHNS and CDR2 is SASEGT. CDR3 size: 15 residues. The junction had 12 bases not matched to a gene; V was cut back by 4 bases and J by 9 bases. In nucleotides, the CDR3 is TGTGCCAGCAGTGGACAGGGGGTGGATCTTGGGAGCTACACCTTC. Protein: CASSGQGVDLGSYTF.

The V and J genes are TRBV19 and TRBJ1-1, with D possibly being TRBD1 (5 bases). This CDR3 region has 16 residues. Germline assignment: CDR1 LNHDA and CDR2 SQIVND (reference sequence). Trimming shortened V by 1 base and J by 2 bases, and 14 bases separated the two germline ends. CDR3 DNA: TGTGCCAGTAGTATAGGGGCGGGGACGAGAAACACTGAAGCTTTCTTT. This translates into CASSIGAGTRNTEAFF.

The chain carries TRBV5-6 and TRBJ2-7, with D possibly being TRBD2 (5 bases). Per the germline V gene, CDR1 is SGHDT and CDR2 is YYEEEE. Trimming removed 1 base at V and 7 bases at J, with 12 bases between. CDR3 length: 13 amino acids. The CDR3 DNA is TGTGCCAGCAGCTTGCGGTCATCGGGGGAGCAGTACTTC. Protein product: CASSLRSSGEQYF. The full variable domain, completed using reference TRBV5-6 and TRBJ2-7, is DAGVTQSPTHLIKTRGQQVTLRCSPKSGHDTVSWYQQALGQGPQFIFQYYEEEERQRGNFPDRFSGHQFPNYSSELNVNALLLGDSALYLCASSLRSSGEQYFGPGTRLTVT.

In this sample, this clonotype turned up a few times. This chain joins TRBV7-6 and TRBJ1-1; 8 bases align to TRBD1. With 5 bases clipped from V and 1 base from J, the junction kept 6 bases outside the gene matches. The CDR3 totals 15 residues. In germline, CDR1 is SGHVS, CDR2 FNYEAQ. The CDR3: CASSPGQGRNTEAFF. DNA for the CDR3: TGTGCCAGCAGCCCCGGACAGGGCCGGAACACTGAAGCTTTCTTT.

The chain recombines TRBV6-2 or TRBV6-3 with TRBJ2-5, with a possible D match to TRBD1 (6 bases). The germline CDR1 and CDR2 sequences are MNHEY and SVGEGT. Trimming took off 0 bases at V and 4 bases at J, with 18 bases between the two ends. The CDR3 is 17 amino acids. CDR3 DNA sequence: TGTGCCAGCAGTTACTCGGGCAGAGACAGGCTTCGAGAGACCCAGTACTTC. Protein sequence: CASSYSGRDRLRETQYF.

As DNA, the CDR3 is TGTGCCAGCAGTTTCGGGACAAACGCTAACTATGGCTACACCTTC. Its protein product is CASSFGTNANYGYTF. The chain combines TRBV6-2 or TRBV6-3 with TRBJ1-2, with a possible D match to TRBD1 (6 bases). The V end lost 4 bases, the J end lost 0 bases, and 12 bases lay between the germline ends. This CDR3 region has 15 residues. The germline V gene has CDR1 MNHEY and CDR2 SVGEGT.

V gene TRBV6-5 combines with J gene TRBJ2-3; 7 nucleotides line up with TRBD1. The CDR3 runs 15 residues. In germline, CDR1 is MNHEY, CDR2 SVGAGI. V trimming: 2 bases; J trimming: 4 bases; junction bases outside the gene matches: 6. This CDR3 is CASSYPGQAADTQYF. CDR3 DNA: TGTGCCAGCAGTTACCCCGGACAGGCCGCAGATACGCAGTATTTT.